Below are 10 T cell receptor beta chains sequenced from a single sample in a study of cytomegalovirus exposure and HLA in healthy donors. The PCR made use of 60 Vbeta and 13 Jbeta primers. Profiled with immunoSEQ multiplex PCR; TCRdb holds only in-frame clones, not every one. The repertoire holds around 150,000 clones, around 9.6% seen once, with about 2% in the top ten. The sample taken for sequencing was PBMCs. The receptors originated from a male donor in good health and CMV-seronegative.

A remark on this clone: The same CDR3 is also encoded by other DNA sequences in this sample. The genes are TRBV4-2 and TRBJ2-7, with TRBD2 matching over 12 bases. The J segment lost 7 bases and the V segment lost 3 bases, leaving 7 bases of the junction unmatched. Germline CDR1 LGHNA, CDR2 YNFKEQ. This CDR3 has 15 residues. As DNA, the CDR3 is TGTGCCAGCAGCCAGGACGCCCTAGCGGGGGGGGAGCAGTACTTC. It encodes CASSQDALAGGEQYF.

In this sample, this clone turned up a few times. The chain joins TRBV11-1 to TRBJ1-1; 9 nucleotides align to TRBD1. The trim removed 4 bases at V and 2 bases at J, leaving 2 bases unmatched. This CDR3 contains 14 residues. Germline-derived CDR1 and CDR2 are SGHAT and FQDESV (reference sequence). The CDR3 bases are TGTGCCAGCAGCTCGGACAGGGGAAACACTGAAGCTTTCTTT. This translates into CASSSDRGNTEAFF.

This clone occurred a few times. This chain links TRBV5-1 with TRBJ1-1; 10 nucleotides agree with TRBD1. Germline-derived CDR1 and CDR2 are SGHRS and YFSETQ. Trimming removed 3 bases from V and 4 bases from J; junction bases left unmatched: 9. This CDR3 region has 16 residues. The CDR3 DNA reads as TGCGCCAGCAGCTACCTTGGGGACAGGGGAGGCACTGAAGCTTTCTTT. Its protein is CASSYLGDRGGTEAFF.

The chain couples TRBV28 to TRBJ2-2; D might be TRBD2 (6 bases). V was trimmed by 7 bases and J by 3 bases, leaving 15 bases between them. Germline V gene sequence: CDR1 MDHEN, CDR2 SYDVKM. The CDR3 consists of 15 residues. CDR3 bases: TGTGCCAGCACCCCCGAGGTAGCGGACACCGGGGAGCTGTTTTTT. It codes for CASTPEVADTGELFF.

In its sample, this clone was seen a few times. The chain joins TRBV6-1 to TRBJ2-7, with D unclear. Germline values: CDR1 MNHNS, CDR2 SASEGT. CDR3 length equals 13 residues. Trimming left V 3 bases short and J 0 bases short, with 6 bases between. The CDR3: CASSEASSYEQYF. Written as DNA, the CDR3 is TGTGCCAGCAGTGAGGCTAGCTCCTACGAGCAGTACTTC.

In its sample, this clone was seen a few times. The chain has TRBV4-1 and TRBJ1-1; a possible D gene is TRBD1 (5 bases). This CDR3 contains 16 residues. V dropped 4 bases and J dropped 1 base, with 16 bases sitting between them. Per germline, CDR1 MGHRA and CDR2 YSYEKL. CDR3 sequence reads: CASSLTMGPGNTEAFF. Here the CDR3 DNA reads TGCGCCAGCAGCCTCACGATGGGGCCGGGGAACACTGAAGCTTTCTTT.

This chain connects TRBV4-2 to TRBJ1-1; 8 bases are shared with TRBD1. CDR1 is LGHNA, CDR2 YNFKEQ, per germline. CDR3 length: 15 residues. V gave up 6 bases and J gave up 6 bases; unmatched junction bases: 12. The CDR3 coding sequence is TGTGCCAGCAGTCCAGGGGGCGCCGGGTTGTCTGAAGCTTTCTTT. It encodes CASSPGGAGLSEAFF.

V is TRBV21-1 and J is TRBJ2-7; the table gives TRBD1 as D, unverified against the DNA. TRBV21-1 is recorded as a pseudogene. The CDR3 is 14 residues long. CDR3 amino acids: CASVARDRPYEQYF. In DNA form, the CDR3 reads TGTGCCAGCGTCGCCCGGGACAGGCCCTACGAGCAGTACTTC.

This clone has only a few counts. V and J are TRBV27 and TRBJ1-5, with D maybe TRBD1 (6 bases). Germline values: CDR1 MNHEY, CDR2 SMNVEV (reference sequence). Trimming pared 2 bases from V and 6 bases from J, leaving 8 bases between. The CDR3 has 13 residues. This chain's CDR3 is CASSLRGGQPQHF. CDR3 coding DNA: TGTGCCAGCAGTTTAAGAGGGGGTCAGCCCCAGCATTTT.

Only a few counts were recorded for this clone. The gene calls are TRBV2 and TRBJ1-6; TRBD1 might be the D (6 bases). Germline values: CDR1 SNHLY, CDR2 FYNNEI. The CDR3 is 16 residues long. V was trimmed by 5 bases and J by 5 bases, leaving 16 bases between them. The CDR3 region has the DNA TGTGCCAGCAGTAGAGATCGGACAGACAATAATTCACCCCTCCACTTT. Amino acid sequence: CASSRDRTDNNSPLHF. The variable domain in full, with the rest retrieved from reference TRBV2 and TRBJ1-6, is EPEVTQTPSHQVTQMGQEVILRCVPISNHLYFYWYRQILGQKVEFLVSFYNNEISEKSEIFDDQFSVERPDGSNFTLKIRSTKLEDSAMYFCASSRDRTDNNSPLHFGNGTRLTVT.